The 4 T cell receptor beta chains in this list originate from one sample, sequenced in a study of human T cells and chemical hapten exposure. TCRdb ran MiXCR on the RACE reads and lists one entry per CDR3 protein. The data show about 360,000 distinct CDR3 sequences, with about 4.4% seen just once and over 2% held by the top ten. Time point: patch test 1, 2 weeks after DPC sensitization. Stated treatment: therapeutic diphenylcyclopropenone sensitization with weekly scalp DPC. The sequenced sample was whole blood, obtained in connection with sensitization to the hapten diphenylcyclopropenone (DPC). The receptors come from a woman between 50 and 59 years old with alopecia areata. Some clones in this sample may be carry-over from other donors' samples.

This clonotype was observed at least ten times. As DNA, the CDR3 is TGTGCCAGCAGCCCTCGGGGACAGGCGAGCTACGAGCAGTACTTC. Protein: CASSPRGQASYEQYF. The rearrangement joins TRBV14 to TRBJ2-7; 8 bases line up with TRBD1. V dropped 4 bases and J dropped 3; count of bases not matched to a gene: 8. The CDR3 has 15 amino acids. Germline values: CDR1 SGHDN, CDR2 FVKESK. Full variable domain (rest looked up from reference TRBV14 and TRBJ2-7): EAGVTQFPSHSVIEKGQTVTLRCDPISGHDNLYWYRRVMGKEIKFLLHFVKESKQDESGMPNNRFLAERTGGTYSTLKVQPAELEDSGVYFCASSPRGQASYEQYFGPGTRLTVT.

The chain carries TRBV29-1 and TRBJ2-1; 10 bases are a match to TRBD2. The CDR3 consists of 17 residues. Trimming took 2 bases from V and 8 from J; bases not matched to a gene: 15. The V gene's germline CDR1 is SQVTM and CDR2 ANQGSEA. The DNA for the CDR3 is TGCAGCGTTGAAAAGGGGGCGGAAATAGCGGGAGGCCATGAGCAGTTCTTC. Translation: CSVEKGAEIAGGHEQFF.

This clonotype showed up just a few times. The V and J genes are TRBV2 and TRBJ2-7; 12 nucleotides agree with TRBD2. V shed 7 bases, J shed 3 bases, and the junction held 13 bases outside the gene matches. The germline V gene has CDR1 SNHLY and CDR2 FYNNEI. This CDR3 has 17 amino acids. The CDR3 DNA follows: TGTGCCAGCACCCCGGGGCTAGCGGGGGGGTATTACTACGAGCAGTACTTC. It encodes CASTPGLAGGYYYEQYF.

This clonotype was recorded many times. J is TRBJ1-2 and V is TRBV6-2 or TRBV6-3, with 7 bases identical to TRBD1. There are 19 residues in the CDR3. V was clipped by 6 bases and J by 4 bases; unmatched bases: 23. The germline V gene has CDR1 MNHEY and CDR2 SVGEGT. CDR3 amino acids: CASRDSSGGRTGLLYGYTF. Written as DNA, the CDR3 is TGTGCCAGCAGGGACAGCTCAGGGGGGCGCACCGGACTGCTCTATGGCTACACCTTC.